These 5 T cell receptor beta chains were all obtained from the same sample, sequenced in a study of cytomegalovirus exposure and HLA in healthy donors. It was with 60 Vbeta and 13 Jbeta primers that the PCR ran. Profiled with immunoSEQ multiplex PCR; TCRdb holds only in-frame clones, not every one. This sample has around 200,000 clones; roughly 80% occur once, and the top ten carry approximately 6.3%. The material sequenced was PBMCs. These receptors were obtained from a middle-aged man in good health and CMV-seropositive.

CDR3 loop: CASSAYMNTEAFF. CDR3 nucleotide sequence: TGTGCCAGCAGTGCCTATATGAACACTGAAGCTTTCTTT. The V call is TRBV27, the J call TRBJ1-1, with D hard to call. Trimming removed 5 bases from V and 0 bases from J, with 7 bases in between. CDR1 and CDR2 (germline): MNHEY, SMNVEV (reference sequence). This CDR3 region has 13 residues.

The gene calls are TRBV7-2 and TRBJ2-5, with 10 bases that match TRBD2. Germline-derived CDR1 and CDR2 are SGHTA and FQGNSA. The junction had 9 bases not matched to a gene; V was cut back by 1 base and J by 7 bases. CDR3 length equals 16 residues. For the CDR3, the DNA is TGTGCCAGCAGCTTAGTATTAGCGGGGGGCGGAGGGACCCAGTACTTC. Protein product: CASSLVLAGGGGTQYF.

The rearrangement joins TRBV21-1 to TRBJ2-2; TRBD2 is taken as the D call from the table, unchecked against the DNA. TRBV21-1 represents a pseudogene. The CDR3 has 16 amino acids. The CDR3 loop is CASSTSWTSGGGELFF. In DNA form, the CDR3 reads TGTGCCAGCAGCACGAGTTGGACTAGCGGCGGCGGGGAGCTGTTTTTT.

The chain is built from TRBV7-2 and TRBJ1-3, with D perhaps matching TRBD1 (6 bases). Per germline, CDR1 SGHTA and CDR2 FQGNSA. The CDR3 covers 16 residues. Trimming took off 4 bases at V and 1 base at J, with 14 bases between the two ends. The CDR3 is CASSSHTGLSGNTIYF. The CDR3 DNA reads TGTGCCAGCAGCTCTCACACAGGGTTATCTGGAAACACCATATATTTT.

The CDR3 reads CASSTGGGGYEQYF. CDR3 nucleotide sequence: TGCGCCAGCAGCACCGGGGGGGGTGGCTACGAGCAGTACTTC. The chain combines TRBV5-1 with TRBJ2-7; 8 nucleotides match TRBD2. The ends lost 4 bases at V and 3 bases at J; junction bases unmatched: 6. Germline assignment: CDR1 SGHRS and CDR2 YFSETQ. This CDR3 spans 14 amino acids. The variable domain in full, completed from reference TRBV5-1 and TRBJ2-7, reads KAGVTQTPRYLIKTRGQQVTLSCSPISGHRSVSWYQQTPGQGLQFLFEYFSETQRNKGNFPGRFSGRQFSNSRSEMNVSTLELGDSALYLCASSTGGGGYEQYFGPGTRLTVT.